One T cell receptor (beta chain) is described in this entry. The data were taken from a study of immune cell composition in non-small cell lung cancer. Study context: Histologic subtype was mainly adenocarcinoma or squamous cell carcinoma.

Germline V CDR1 and CDR2: SGHRS, YFSETQ. V was clipped by 0 bases and J by 0 bases, with 10 bases between them. This CDR3 region has 16 residues. Produced via immunoSEQ multiplex PCR; TCRdb's table is partial and in-frame only. The sample consists of 10,000 or so clones, under 85% of them appearing once. The TCR sequence derives from a human donor with non-small cell lung cancer. The rearrangement joins TRBV5-1 to TRBJ2-1; D perhaps matches TRBD1 (6 bases). The sequencing input was lung tumor tissue. CDR3 in DNA: TGCGCCAGCAGCTTGGTTGGGGGCCGCTCCTACAATGAGCAGTTCTTC. Translation gives CASSLVGGRSYNEQFF.